A selection of T cell receptor beta chains follows, all from one sample in a study of OX40 agonist ivuxolimab in advanced cancers. Profiled with immunoSEQ multiplex PCR; TCRdb holds only in-frame clones, not every one. The sample includes about 89,000 clones, about nine tenths seen only once; the top ten take more than 0.6%. Sequencing was performed on CD4+ or CD8+ T cells sorted from blood, taken in a trial of the OX40 agonist ivuxolimab. These receptors originate from an adult with an advanced solid tumor such as melanoma, head and neck, liver or kidney cancer. CDR3s include the opening cysteine and the closing phenylalanine or tryptophan. D genes are given only for firm matches. Not every row has a clone size; where given, it reads once, few, many or a size class.

>NA|TRBV6-4|NA|TRBJ1-5
CASSVTSNQPQHF
TGTGCCAGCAGTGTTACTAGCAATCAGCCCCAGCATTTT
>NA|TRBV7-9|NA|TRBJ1-2
CASSLAEGSNYGYTF
TGTGCCAGCAGCTTAGCGGAGGGTAGCAACTATGGCTACACCTTC
>TRBD2|TRBV6-5|NA|TRBJ2-7
CASSTSTSGGAYF
TGTGCCAGCAGTACCTCGACTAGCGGGGGTGCGTACTTC
>TRBD2|TRBV5-1|NA|TRBJ2-3
CASSRGLADSTDTQYF
TGCGCCAGCAGCCGCGGACTAGCGGACTCCACAGATACGCAGTATTTT
>NA|TRBV11-3|few|TRBJ2-5
CASSLGPGETQYF
TGTGCCAGCAGCTTAGGGCCCGGGGAGACCCAGTACTTC
>NA|TRBV2|NA|TRBJ2-7
CATYLWGGVDEQYF
TGTGCCACCTATCTTTGGGGTGGGGTCGACGAGCAGTACTTC
>TRBD1|TRBV6-5|NA|TRBJ1-4
CASSLTTGGAEKLFF
TGTGCCAGCAGTTTAACGACAGGGGGCGCGGAAAAACTGTTTTTT
>NA|TRBV6-1|NA|TRBJ2-1
CASSEVGQTAYNEQFF
TGTGCCAGCAGTGAAGTAGGGCAGACAGCTTACAATGAGCAGTTCTTC
>TRBD1|TRBV19|NA|TRBJ1-4
CASRGTGLWEKLFF
TGTGCCAGTAGGGGGACAGGTCTTTGGGAAAAACTGTTTTTT
>NA|TRBV6-5|NA|TRBJ1-5
CASSYSYSNQPQHF
TGTGCCAGCAGTTACTCGTACAGCAATCAGCCCCAGCATTTT
>NA|TRBV7-2|NA|TRBJ2-5
CASSLMVGQQETQYF
TGTGCCAGCAGCTTAATGGTGGGCCAACAAGAGACCCAGTACTTC
>NA|TRBV5-1|few|TRBJ1-1
CASSSTQGSADTEAFF
TGCGCCAGCAGCTCAACCCAGGGGTCGGCCGACACTGAAGCTTTCTTT
>TRBD1|TRBV6-1|NA|TRBJ2-5
CASSEPTGGHIETQYF
TGTGCCAGCAGTGAACCGACAGGGGGACACATTGAGACCCAGTACTTC
>TRBD1|TRBV19|NA|TRBJ1-5
CASTRDSVNQPQHF
TGTGCCAGTACTCGGGACAGTGTCAATCAGCCCCAGCATTTT
>NA|TRBV5-1|NA|TRBJ2-2
CASSLDTGAGELFF
TGCGCCAGCAGCTTGGACACGGGAGCGGGGGAGCTGTTTTTT
>NA|TRBV9|NA|TRBJ2-1
CASNLLGGAGNEQFF
TGTGCCAGCAACCTTCTTGGGGGGGCAGGGAATGAGCAGTTCTTC
>TRBD1|TRBV5-1|NA|TRBJ2-2
CASSSSGGNTGELFF
TGCGCCAGCAGCTCCTCAGGGGGCAACACCGGGGAGCTGTTTTTT
>TRBD1|TRBV5-6|NA|TRBJ1-6
CASSLRDRETPLHF
TGTGCCAGCAGCCTCCGGGACAGGGAGACACCCCTCCACTTT
>NA|TRBV6-6|NA|TRBJ2-2
CASRLPGHGTGELFF
TGTGCCAGCAGACTACCCGGACATGGCACCGGGGAGCTGTTTTTT
>NA|TRBV29-1|NA|TRBJ1-1
CSVGRNTEAFF
TGCAGCGTTGGCAGGAACACTGAAGCTTTCTTT
>NA|TRBV5-4|NA|TRBJ1-2
CASSFPGDYGYTF
TGTGCCAGCAGCTTCCCAGGGGACTATGGCTACACCTTC
>TRBD1|TRBV18|NA|TRBJ1-2
CASSRDRVGYTF
TGTGCCAGCTCCAGGGACAGGGTAGGCTACACCTTC
>NA|TRBV28|NA|TRBJ2-2
CASSSRGNVNTGELFF
TGTGCCAGCAGTTCGCGGGGAAACGTGAACACCGGGGAGCTGTTTTTT
>NA|TRBV6-1|NA|TRBJ2-5
CASSEDRVGETQYF
TGTGCCAGCAGTGAAGACAGGGTCGGCGAGACCCAGTACTTC
>TRBD1|TRBV19|NA|TRBJ1-5
CASSSKGAGQIYQPQHF
TGTGCCAGTAGTTCAAAGGGGGCAGGACAGATTTATCAGCCCCAGCATTTT
>NA|TRBV19|once|TRBJ2-1
CASRTLGALYNEQFF
TGTGCCAGTAGGACCCTAGGGGCCCTCTACAATGAGCAGTTCTTC
>NA|TRBV6-5|once|TRBJ1-4
CASSYSTETNEKLFF
TGTGCCAGCAGTTATTCGACAGAAACTAATGAAAAACTGTTTTTT
>TRBD2|TRBV5-1|NA|TRBJ2-7
CANTILAGAHYEQYF
TGCGCCAACACCATATTAGCGGGCGCGCACTACGAGCAGTACTTC
>NA|TRBV4-3|NA|TRBJ2-3
CASSQDWGITDTQYF
TGCGCCAGCAGCCAAGATTGGGGGATCACAGATACGCAGTATTTT
>NA|TRBV4-3|NA|TRBJ2-3
CASSEASTDTQYF
TGCGCCAGCTCAGAAGCTAGCACAGATACGCAGTATTTT
>NA|TRBV5-1|NA|TRBJ2-3
CASSLDGWGRSTDTQYF
TGCGCCAGCAGCTTGGATGGTTGGGGGCGTAGCACAGATACGCAGTATTTT
>NA|TRBV5-1|NA|TRBJ2-1
CASASAATDYNEQFF
TGCGCCAGCGCCTCCGCGGCTACGGATTACAATGAGCAGTTCTTC
>NA|TRBV7-2|once|TRBJ2-7
CASSLALGQTYEQYF
TGTGCCAGCAGCTTAGCTTTGGGACAAACCTACGAGCAGTACTTC
>TRBD1|TRBV14|NA|TRBJ2-4
CASSQDPRTGTHIQYF
TGTGCCAGCAGCCAAGATCCCCGGACAGGGACCCACATTCAGTACTTC
>TRBD1|TRBV28|NA|TRBJ1-1
CASGRGPMNTEAFF
TGTGCCAGCGGTAGGGGGCCGATGAACACTGAAGCTTTCTTT
>TRBD1|TRBV15|NA|TRBJ1-1
CATTRQGGMNTEAFF
TGTGCCACCACCCGACAGGGAGGGATGAACACTGAAGCTTTCTTT
>NA|TRBV6-1|NA|TRBJ2-7
CASSEGYEQYF
TGTGCCAGCAGTGAGGGATACGAGCAGTACTTC
>NA|TRBV5-4|NA|TRBJ2-7
CASSLSSSVWSAYEQYF
TGTGCCAGCAGCTTGTCATCTAGCGTTTGGTCGGCCTACGAGCAGTACTTC
>NA|TRBV14|NA|TRBJ1-4
CASSPVEGLNEKLFF
TGTGCCAGCAGCCCAGTAGAGGGCCTTAATGAAAAACTGTTTTTT
>NA|TRBV5-1|NA|TRBJ2-7
CASMSSGSYEQYF
TGCGCCAGCATGTCCAGTGGCTCCTACGAGCAGTACTTC
>NA|TRBV18|few|TRBJ2-3
CASSQNSGADTQYF
TGTGCCAGCTCACAAAATTCGGGGGCAGATACGCAGTATTTT
>NA|TRBV5-1|once|TRBJ2-1
CASSLSQGNNEQFF
TGCGCCAGCAGCTTGAGTCAGGGAAACAATGAGCAGTTCTTC
>NA|TRBV6-5|NA|TRBJ2-1
CASSYYGVQSYNEQFF
TGTGCCAGCAGTTACTACGGCGTTCAATCCTACAATGAGCAGTTCTTC
>TRBD2|TRBV5-1|NA|TRBJ2-1
CASSSGLATRGNEQFF
TGCGCCAGCAGCTCGGGACTAGCTACGAGGGGGAATGAGCAGTTCTTC
>TRBD2|TRBV19|NA|TRBJ2-1
CASSRTSGNYEQFF
TGTGCCAGTAGTAGGACTAGCGGTAATTATGAGCAGTTCTTC
>NA|TRBV18|few|TRBJ2-3
CASSPSSSDTSTDTQYF
TGTGCCAGCTCACCGTCGTCGAGCGACACTAGCACAGATACGCAGTATTTT
>NA|TRBV7-2|NA|TRBJ1-2
CASSLGLTGSAYGYTF
TGTGCCAGCAGCTTAGGGCTGACAGGTTCGGCCTATGGCTACACCTTC
>TRBD1|TRBV19|few|TRBJ2-7
CASSNRGREQYF
TGTGCCAGCTCCAACAGGGGGCGCGAGCAGTACTTC
>TRBD1|TRBV19|NA|TRBJ2-7
CASSNPGGADSYEQYF
TGTGCCAGTAGTAACCCAGGGGGCGCGGACTCCTACGAGCAGTACTTC